This T cell receptor (beta chain) derives from a study of T-cell reconstitution after alpha-beta-depleted transplantation in children. Preparation of the TCRbeta library was carried out with unique molecular identifiers. Using its own MiXCR run on the PCR reads, TCRdb lists one record per CDR3 protein. This sample yields approximately 47,000 distinct CDR3 sequences, of which 40% to 65% are seen a single time; about two fifths belongs to the top ten. The trim removed 1 base at V and 7 bases at J, leaving 0 bases unmatched. This CDR3 region has 13 residues. CDR1 SGHTA and CDR2 FQGNSA come from the germline V gene.

The TCR sequence derives from a boy under two years old with SCID, due to receive a stem cell transplant. The chain couples TRBV7-2 to TRBJ2-7; 11 nucleotides line up with TRBD2. The specimen comprised peripheral blood, sampled before TCRalphabeta/CD19-depleted stem cell transplant. The DNA of the CDR3 is TGTGCCAGCAGCTTAGGACTAGCGGGGGAGCAGTACTTC. Its protein is CASSLGLAGEQYF.